This T cell receptor beta chain appears in the sequencing data of a study of siplizumab effects on memory and regulatory T cells. Study-wide results and caveats: Naive T cell populations appeared to exhibit greater diversity than memory cells and appeared to be major alloresponse contributors. Researchers did not confirm the suppressive function of proliferating Tregs from siplizumab cultures. With siplizumab, Treg-derived clones averaged about 69% of mappable alloreactive CD4+ clones, versus around 28% in controls.

Remarks on this clone: Its antigen is currently unknown.

Per sample, the assay covered 80,000 to 100,000 TCR templates. The assay was immunoSEQ multiplex PCR, and TCRdb's table has in-frame clones only and misses some. The top ten hold approximately 1.4% of the sample, which has roughly 92,000 clones, just under 95% seen once. Per germline, CDR1 SGHVS and CDR2 FQNEAQ. The J segment lost 3 bases and the V segment lost 1 base, leaving 12 bases of the junction unmatched. The CDR3 totals 19 residues. Sequencing was performed on non-Treg CD4+ T cells sorted from blood. J is TRBJ2-2 and V is TRBV7-8; 9 nucleotides line up with TRBD2. The TCR comes from a human donor in good health. The CDR3 DNA reads as TGTGCCAGCAGCTTAGACTTCTCCCTAGCGGGGAAAGACACCGGGGAGCTGTTTTTT. Translating gives CASSLDFSLAGKDTGELFF.